This T cell receptor (beta chain) is drawn from a study of blood T cell repertoires in COVID-19. At the level of the study: From T cells, B-cell-depleted T cells, or PBMCs came the material, which was cDNA or gDNA.

The CDR3 is made up of 15 amino acids. CDR1 and CDR2 from the germline V gene are LNHDA and SQIVND (reference sequence). The V and J ends lost 1 base and 5 bases, in that order; junction bases with no gene match: 7. Methods used by the authors: From reference gene primer amplification, estimates of nucleated cell counts were derived. Sequencing used immunoSEQ multiplex PCR; TCRdb keeps in-frame clones, though not all of them. The DNA was the basis for D and trimming; V, J and clone size are from that table. The top ten clones hold about 7.8% of a sample with fewer than 350,000 clones, around 87% of them seen once.

The chain recombines TRBV19 with TRBJ2-5; 7 bases map to TRBD1. What was sequenced was peripheral blood. The receptor comes from a woman aged 50 to 60 who had recovered from COVID-19. CDR3: CASSIGQTGQETQYF. The CDR3 DNA reads as TGTGCCAGTAGTATAGGCCAGACAGGGCAGGAGACCCAGTACTTC. The whole variable domain, remainder taken from reference TRBV19 and TRBJ2-5, is DGGITQSPKYLFRKEGQNVTLSCEQNLNHDAMYWYRQDPGQGLRLIYYSQIVNDFQKGDIAEGYSVSREKKESFPLTVTSAQKNPTAFYLCASSIGQTGQETQYFGPGTRLLVL.